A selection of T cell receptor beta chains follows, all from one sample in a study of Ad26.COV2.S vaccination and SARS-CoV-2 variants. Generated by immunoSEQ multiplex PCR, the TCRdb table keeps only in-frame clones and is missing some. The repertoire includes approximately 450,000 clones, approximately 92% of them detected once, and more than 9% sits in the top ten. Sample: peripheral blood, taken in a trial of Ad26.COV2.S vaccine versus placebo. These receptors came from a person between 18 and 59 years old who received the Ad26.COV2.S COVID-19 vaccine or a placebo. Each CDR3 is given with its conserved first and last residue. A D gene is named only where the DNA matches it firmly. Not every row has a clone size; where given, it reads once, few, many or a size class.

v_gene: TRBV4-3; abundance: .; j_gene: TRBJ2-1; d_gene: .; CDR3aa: CASSQDLVSEQFF; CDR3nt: TGCGCCAGCAGCCAAGATCTAGTGAGTGAGCAGTTCTTC
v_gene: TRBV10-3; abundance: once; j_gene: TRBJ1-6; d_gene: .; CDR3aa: CAIRSSYNSPLHF; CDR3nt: TGTGCCATCAGAAGCTCCTATAATTCACCCCTCCACTTT
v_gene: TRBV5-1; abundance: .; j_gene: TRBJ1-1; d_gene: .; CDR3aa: CATIMNTEAFF; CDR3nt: TGCGCCACCATCATGAACACTGAAGCTTTCTTT
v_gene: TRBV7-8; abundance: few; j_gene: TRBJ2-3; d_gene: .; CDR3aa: CASSLVGPPSTDTQYF; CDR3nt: TGTGCCAGCAGCTTAGTGGGCCCTCCTAGCACAGATACGCAGTATTTT
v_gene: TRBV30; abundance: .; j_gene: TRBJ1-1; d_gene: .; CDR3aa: CAWSVLTEAFF; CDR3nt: TGTGCCTGGAGTGTACTAACAGAAGCTTTCTTT
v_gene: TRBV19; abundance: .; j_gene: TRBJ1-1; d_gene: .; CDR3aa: CASSTIGTLNTEAFF; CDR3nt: TGTGCCAGTAGTACAATCGGGACATTGAACACTGAAGCTTTCTTT
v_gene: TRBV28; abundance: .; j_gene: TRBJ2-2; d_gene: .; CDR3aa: CASSLSGGANTGELFF; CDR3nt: TGTGCCAGCAGTTTATCCGGCGGGGCGAACACCGGGGAGCTGTTTTTT
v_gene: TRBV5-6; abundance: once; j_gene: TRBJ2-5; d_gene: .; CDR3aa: CASSLIRGMEETQYF; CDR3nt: TGTGCCAGCAGCTTGATCCGGGGGATGGAAGAGACCCAGTACTTC
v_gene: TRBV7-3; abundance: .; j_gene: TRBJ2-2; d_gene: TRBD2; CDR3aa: CASSSSGGRNGELFF; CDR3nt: TGTGCCAGCAGCTCGTCGGGAGGGCGAAACGGGGAGCTGTTTTTT
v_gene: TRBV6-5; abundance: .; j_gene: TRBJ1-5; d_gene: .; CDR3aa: CASMMKYSNQPQHF; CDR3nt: TGTGCCAGCATGATGAAGTATAGCAATCAGCCCCAGCATTTT
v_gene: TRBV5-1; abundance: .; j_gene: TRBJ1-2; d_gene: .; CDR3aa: CASSLEVGSYGYTF; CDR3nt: TGCGCCAGCAGCTTGGAGGTTGGAAGCTATGGCTACACCTTC
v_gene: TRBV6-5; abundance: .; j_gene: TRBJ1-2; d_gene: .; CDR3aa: CASSYSRTGYGYTF; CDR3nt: TGTGCCAGCAGTTACTCGAGAACAGGCTATGGCTACACCTTC
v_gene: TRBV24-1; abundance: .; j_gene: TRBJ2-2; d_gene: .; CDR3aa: CATSDGKGRTANTGELFF; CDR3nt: TGTGCCACCAGTGACGGTAAGGGGCGCACCGCGAACACCGGGGAGCTGTTTTTT
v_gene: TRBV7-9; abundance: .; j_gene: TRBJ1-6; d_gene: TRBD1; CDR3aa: CASSLGDSEYSPLHF; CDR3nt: TGTGCCAGCAGCCTCGGGGACAGCGAGTATTCACCCCTCCACTTT
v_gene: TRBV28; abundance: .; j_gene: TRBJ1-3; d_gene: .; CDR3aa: CASSPGDRDGNTIYF; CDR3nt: TGTGCCAGCAGTCCCGGTGATCGGGATGGAAACACCATATATTTT
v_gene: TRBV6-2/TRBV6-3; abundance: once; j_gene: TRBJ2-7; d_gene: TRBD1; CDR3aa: CASSYRGTGTYEQYF; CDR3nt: TGTGCCAGCAGTTACCGCGGGACAGGGACTTACGAGCAGTACTTC
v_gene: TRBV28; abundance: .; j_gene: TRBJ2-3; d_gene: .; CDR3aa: CASSQGQPTDTQYF; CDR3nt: TGTGCCAGCAGTCAAGGACAGCCCACAGATACGCAGTATTTT
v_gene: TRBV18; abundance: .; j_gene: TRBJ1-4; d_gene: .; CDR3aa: CASSSTGPTNEKLFF; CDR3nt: TGTGCCAGCTCATCTACAGGGCCAACTAATGAAAAACTGTTTTTT
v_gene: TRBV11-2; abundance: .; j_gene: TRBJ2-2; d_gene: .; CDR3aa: CASSERTDNTGELFF; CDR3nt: TGTGCCAGCAGCGAAAGGACGGACAACACCGGGGAGCTGTTTTTT
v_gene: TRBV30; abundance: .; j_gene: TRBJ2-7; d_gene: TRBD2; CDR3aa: CALEGTSGVMDEQYF; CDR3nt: TGTGCCTTAGAAGGAACTAGCGGGGTTATGGACGAGCAGTACTTC
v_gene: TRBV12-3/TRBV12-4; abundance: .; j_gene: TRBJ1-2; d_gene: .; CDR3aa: CASGPKGVSGYTF; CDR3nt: TGTGCCAGCGGTCCAAAGGGGGTCTCTGGCTACACCTTC
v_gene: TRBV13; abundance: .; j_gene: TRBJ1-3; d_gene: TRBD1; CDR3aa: CASSQRQGRTGNTIYF; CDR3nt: TGTGCCAGCAGCCAACGACAGGGGAGGACTGGAAACACCATATATTTT
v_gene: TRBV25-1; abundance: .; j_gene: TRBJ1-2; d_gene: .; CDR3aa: CASSEHLAQGGYTF; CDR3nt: TGTGCCAGCAGCGAACATTTAGCCCAAGGGGGCTACACCTTC
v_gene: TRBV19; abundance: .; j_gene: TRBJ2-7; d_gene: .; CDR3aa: CASSIRAEQIYEQYF; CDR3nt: TGTGCCAGTAGTATTCGGGCAGAACAGATCTACGAGCAGTACTTC
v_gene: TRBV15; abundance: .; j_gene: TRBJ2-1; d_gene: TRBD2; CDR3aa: CATSGNTGTSSGNEQFF; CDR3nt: TGTGCCACCAGCGGCAACACCGGGACTAGCTCGGGCAATGAGCAGTTCTTC
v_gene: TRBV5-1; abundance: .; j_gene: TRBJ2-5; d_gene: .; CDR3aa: CASSLAGGPPFQETQYF; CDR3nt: TGCGCCAGCAGCTTGGCCGGGGGCCCTCCCTTCCAAGAGACCCAGTACTTC
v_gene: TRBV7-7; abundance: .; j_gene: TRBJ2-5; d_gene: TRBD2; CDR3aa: CASSPGGASGQETQYF; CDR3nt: TGTGCCAGCAGCCCGGGGGGGGCTAGCGGTCAAGAGACCCAGTACTTC
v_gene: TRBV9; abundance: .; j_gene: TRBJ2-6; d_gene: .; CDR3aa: CASSDLPGANVLTF; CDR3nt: TGTGCCAGCAGTGACCTACCTGGGGCCAACGTCCTGACTTTC
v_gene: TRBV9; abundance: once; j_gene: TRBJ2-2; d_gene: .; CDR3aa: CASSVDTGYSGELFF; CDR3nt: TGTGCCAGCAGCGTAGATACAGGGTATTCCGGGGAGCTGTTTTTT
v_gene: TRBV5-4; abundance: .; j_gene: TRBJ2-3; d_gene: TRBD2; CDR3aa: CASRTSGGLADTQYF; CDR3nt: TGTGCCAGCCGGACTAGCGGTGGTTTGGCAGATACGCAGTATTTT
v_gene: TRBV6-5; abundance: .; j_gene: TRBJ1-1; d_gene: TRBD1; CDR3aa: CASSRDRVTEAFF; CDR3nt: TGTGCCAGCAGCCGGGACAGGGTAACTGAAGCTTTCTTT
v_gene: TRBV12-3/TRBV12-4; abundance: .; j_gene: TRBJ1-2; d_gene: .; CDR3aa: CASSLAAHGYTF; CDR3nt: TGTGCCAGCAGTTTAGCGGCCCATGGCTACACCTTC
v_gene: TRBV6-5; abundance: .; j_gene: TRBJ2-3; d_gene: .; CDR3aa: CASLALYTDTQYF; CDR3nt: TGTGCCAGCCTGGCTCTTTACACAGATACGCAGTATTTT
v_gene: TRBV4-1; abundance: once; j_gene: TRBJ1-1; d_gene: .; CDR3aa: CASSQGGGPSTEAFF; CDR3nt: TGCGCCAGCAGCCAGGGTGGAGGGCCGAGCACTGAAGCTTTCTTT
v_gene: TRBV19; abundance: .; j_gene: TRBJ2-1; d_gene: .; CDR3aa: CASSINLNEQFF; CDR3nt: TGTGCCAGTAGTATAAACTTGAATGAGCAGTTCTTC
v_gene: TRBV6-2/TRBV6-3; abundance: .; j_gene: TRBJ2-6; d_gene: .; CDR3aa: CASSQDSGANVLTF; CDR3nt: TGTGCCAGCAGTCAAGACTCTGGGGCCAACGTCCTGACTTTC
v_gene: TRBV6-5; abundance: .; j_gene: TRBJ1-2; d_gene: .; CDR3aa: CASSYSSRGGSGYTF; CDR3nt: TGTGCCAGCAGTTACTCATCCAGGGGAGGTAGCGGCTACACCTTC
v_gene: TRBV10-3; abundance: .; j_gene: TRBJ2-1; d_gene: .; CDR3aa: CAISESRGPSEQFF; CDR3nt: TGTGCCATCAGTGAGTCCCGTGGGCCAAGTGAGCAGTTCTTC
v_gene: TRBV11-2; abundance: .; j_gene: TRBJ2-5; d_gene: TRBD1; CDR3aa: CASRKTGETQYF; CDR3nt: TGTGCCAGCAGGAAGACAGGGGAGACCCAGTACTTC
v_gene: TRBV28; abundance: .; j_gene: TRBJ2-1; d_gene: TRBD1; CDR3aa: CASSSGQENEQFF; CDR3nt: TGTGCCAGCAGTTCGGGACAGGAAAATGAGCAGTTCTTC